Shown below are 13 T cell receptor beta chains from a single sample sequenced in a study of radiotherapy plus CTLA-4 blockade in lung cancer. Produced via immunoSEQ multiplex PCR; TCRdb's table is partial and in-frame only. The repertoire consists of more than 40,000 clones, with about 88% occurring once and the leading ten covering around 7.6%. Sequenced material: peripheral blood, taken from a patient treated with radiotherapy plus ipilimumab. Receptors originate from a human donor with non-small cell lung cancer whose response to radiotherapy plus ipilimumab could not be evaluated.

The chain joins TRBV6-5 to TRBJ2-7; TRBD1 might be the D (5 bases). The ends were cut back, 3 bases at V and 6 bases at J, with 12 bases in the middle. Germline V lookup: CDR1 MNHEY, CDR2 SVGAGI. CDR3 size: 13 residues. The CDR3 loop is CASSYSDRAEQYF. DNA of the CDR3: TGTGCCAGCAGTTATTCCGACAGAGCCGAGCAGTACTTC.

The table lists this clone with a few counts. The CDR3 nucleotides are TGTGCCAGCAGCTTCGACAGGGAGGCTGAAGCTTTCTTT. Translation gives CASSFDREAEAFF. The chain carries TRBV7-9 and TRBJ1-1; TRBD1 agrees at 7 bases. V was pared by 3 bases and J by 6 bases, with 4 bases of the junction left unmatched. In germline, CDR1 is SEHNR, CDR2 FQNEAQ (reference sequence). The CDR3 sequence is 13 residues long.

The chain combines TRBV11-2 with TRBJ2-3; 10 nucleotides match TRBD1. The CDR3 sequence is 17 residues long. J was trimmed by 5 bases and V by 3 bases; bases with no gene match: 11. Germline CDR1 reads SGHAT; CDR2 reads FQNNGV. DNA for the CDR3: TGTGCCAGCAGCTTCAACCGGGACAGGGGAACCCGAGATACGCAGTATTTT. It codes for CASSFNRDRGTRDTQYF.

This clone was detected a few times. The chain carries TRBV4-3 and TRBJ2-2; TRBD2 matches at 13 bases. The CDR3 runs to 20 residues. From germline, CDR1 is LGHNA and CDR2 YSLEER. With 1 base clipped from V and 2 bases from J, the junction kept 10 bases outside the gene matches. CDR3 nucleotide sequence: TGCGCCAGCAGCCAAGGACCGGGACTAGCGGGACCGTTAAACACCGGGGAGCTGTTTTTT. Translation gives CASSQGPGLAGPLNTGELFF.

The rearrangement links TRBV14 to TRBJ2-2; 11 nucleotides line up with TRBD2. The CDR3 spans 20 residues. The V segment lost 7 bases and the J segment 4 bases; nucleotides outside the gene matches: 20. From germline, CDR1 is SGHDN and CDR2 FVKESK. The CDR3 bases are TGTGCCAGCACCGATACACCCCTTACTAGCGGGAGCTGGGGCACCGGGGAGCTGTTTTTT. Protein sequence: CASTDTPLTSGSWGTGELFF.

The chain combines TRBV18 with TRBJ2-5; 8 bases match TRBD1. The CDR3 sequence is 14 residues long. Per the germline V gene, CDR1 is KGHSH and CDR2 is LQKENI. The V segment lost 3 bases and the J segment 4 bases; nucleotides outside the gene matches: 4. CDR3 nucleotide sequence: TGTGCCAGCTCACCTCAGGGGGCAAGAGAGACCCAGTACTTC. Protein: CASSPQGARETQYF.

This clone was seen only once. V and J are TRBV5-1 and TRBJ2-4, with D possibly matching TRBD1 (5 bases). Germline V lookup: CDR1 SGHRS, CDR2 YFSETQ. V was trimmed by 0 bases and J by 1 base, leaving 14 bases between them. The CDR3 has 17 residues. Here the CDR3 DNA reads TGCGCCAGCAGCTTGGGGCAGGGCAATATGGCCAAAAACATTCAGTACTTC. Protein: CASSLGQGNMAKNIQYF.

V is TRBV11-2 and J is TRBJ2-2; 13 bases match TRBD2. The CDR3 totals 17 residues. Trimming removed 3 bases from V and 0 bases from J; junction bases left unmatched: 1. CDR1 and CDR2 (germline): SGHAT, FQNNGV. CDR3 region: CASSFTSGGANTGELFF. CDR3 DNA sequence: TGTGCCAGCAGCTTTACTAGCGGGGGGGCGAACACCGGGGAGCTGTTTTTT.

This clone came up once. The chain uses TRBV6-5 and TRBJ2-5; D possibly corresponds to TRBD1 (5 bases). The CDR3 totals 15 residues. Trimming took off 7 bases at V and 0 bases at J, with 15 bases between the two ends. Germline V gene data show CDR1 as MNHEY and CDR2 as SVGAGI. The CDR3 DNA reads TGTGCCAGCACGACGGACATATCGTACCAAGAGACCCAGTACTTC. It is translated as CASTTDISYQETQYF.

This chain joins TRBV7-9 and TRBJ2-1; D call uncertain. CDR3 length: 18 amino acids. Germline-derived CDR1 and CDR2 are SEHNR and FQNEAQ (reference sequence). V lost 4 bases and J lost 5, with 24 bases in between. The CDR3 DNA reads TGTGCCAGCAGCTCCAAGGCCTATATACAGCAGCAGAACAATGAGCAGTTCTTC. Amino acids: CASSSKAYIQQQNNEQFF.

This clone was seen just once. The rearrangement links TRBV19 to TRBJ2-5; 8 bases are shared with TRBD2. TRBJ2-7 explains the end of the DNA better; the J call may be wrong. In germline, CDR1 is LNHDA, CDR2 SQIVND (reference sequence). The CDR3 spans 16 residues. The CDR3 DNA reads as TGTGCCAGTAGTCCCCCGGGGGTAGCGGGGTCCTACGAGCAGTACTTC. This translates into CASSPPGVAGSYEQYF.

This sequence joins TRBV4-3 and TRBJ2-5, with D perhaps TRBD2 (6 bases). TRBJ2-7 matches the DNA end more closely, so the J call is doubtful. The length of the CDR3 is 15 residues. Per the germline V gene, CDR1 is LGHNA and CDR2 is YSLEER. CDR3 residues: CASSQDAGLGYEQYF. CDR3 DNA sequence: TGCGCCAGCAGCCAAGACGCGGGACTCGGCTACGAGCAGTACTTC.

The chain is built from TRBV6-5 and TRBJ2-1, with 12 bases lining up with TRBD2. Germline V gives CDR1 MNHEY, CDR2 SVGAGI. The CDR3 spans 16 residues. The J segment lost 4 bases and the V segment lost 4 bases, leaving 5 bases of the junction unmatched. The chain's CDR3 is CASSSRTSGKYNEQFF. In DNA, the CDR3 is TGTGCCAGCAGTTCCCGGACTAGCGGGAAGTACAATGAGCAGTTCTTC.